One and the same sample provided the 5 T cell receptor beta chains below, sequenced in a study of T cell responses to AZD1222 COVID-19 vaccine (dated by TCRdb to about 2021). Library construction relied on the immunoSEQ multiplex PCR assay. As stored in TCRdb, this immuneACCESS dataset retains in-frame rearrangements with V and J assigned. A fraction of the clones does not appear; measured against another copy, unresolved V genes explain less than half of the discrepancy, and the remainder lacks a known reason. Here the sample has about 190,000 clones; about 90% occur a single time. Around 2.9% of the sample rests with the top ten. Per the publication, the time point label means: baseline before first vaccination. The treatment or condition tag for this specimen amounts to: meningococcal conjugate vaccine given as trial control. Sequencing was performed on peripheral blood, taken on day 0 of MenACWY control vaccination. The receptors shown here come from an adult in good health.

The chain has TRBV29-1 and TRBJ2-2; 7 positions match TRBD2. The CDR3 length is 14 residues. The J segment lost 5 bases and the V segment lost 7 bases, leaving 10 bases of the junction unmatched. The germline CDR1 and CDR2 sequences are SQVTM and ANQGSEA. In DNA form, the CDR3 reads TGCAGCGCCATCATGCCGGGGGGAACCGGGGAGCTGTTTTTT. Translating gives CSAIMPGGTGELFF.

The chain combines TRBV18 with TRBJ2-5; 7 bases align to TRBD1. Germline V gives CDR1 KGHSH, CDR2 LQKENI. With V trimmed by 3 bases and J by 1 base, 2 bases remained unmatched. The CDR3 runs 14 residues. The CDR3 region has the DNA TGTGCCAGCTCACCCGACAGGGTCCAAGAGACCCAGTACTTC. It is translated as CASSPDRVQETQYF.

This sequence joins TRBV28 and TRBJ1-5, with 8 bases lining up with TRBD1. The CDR3 consists of 16 residues. Germline CDR1 and CDR2: MDHEN and SYDVKM. The trim removed 3 bases at V and 4 bases at J, leaving 8 bases unmatched. The CDR3 region is CASSFPGTGANQPQHF. In DNA, the CDR3 is TGTGCCAGCAGTTTCCCGGGGACAGGAGCAAATCAGCCCCAGCATTTT.

Concerning this clone: This same CDR3 is encoded by further DNA sequences in the sample. This chain connects TRBV5-4 to TRBJ1-6; 7 bases line up with TRBD1. Trimming took 0 bases from V and 7 from J; bases not matched to a gene: 4. The CDR3 is made up of 15 amino acids. Germline values: CDR1 SGHNT, CDR2 YYREEE (reference sequence). CDR3 sequence: CASSLARGENSPLHF. The CDR3 DNA sequence: TGTGCCAGCAGCTTGGCCAGGGGGGAGAATTCACCCCTCCACTTT.

This clone was seen once. The CDR3 DNA reads as TGTGCCAGCAGCCCGGAGCCGGGACAGATGAACACTGAAGCTTTCTTT. Translation: CASSPEPGQMNTEAFF. J is TRBJ1-1 and V is TRBV9; 7 nucleotides match TRBD1. Germline loops: CDR1 SGDLS, CDR2 YYNGEE. The CDR3 is 16 residues long. V trimming: 4 bases; J trimming: 0 bases; junction bases outside the gene matches: 9.